This T cell receptor (beta chain) was profiled in a study of T and B cells in COVID-19 patients. Study-wide context: The recovered cohort's median age was about 35 years, versus 65 to 80 years in active infection. Findings of the study overall: Few blood samples existed from mildly ill patients during symptoms or early in severe cases. Clonality of TRB repertoires was high in active COVID-19; recovery brought above-healthy diversity and richness.

TRB was amplified from approximately 250-480 ng of blood genomic DNA. This clonotype was seen a few times. Its antigen is still unknown. BIOMED2 TRB-A/B primer pools were used in multiplex TRB PCR. From the multiplex PCR reads, TCRdb called clonotypes with MiXCR, one entry per CDR3 protein. This sample has about 18,000 distinct CDR3 sequences, with 36% found just once. Germline CDR1 is MNHEY and CDR2 is SMNVEV (reference sequence). The CDR3 covers 18 residues. The V gene lost 0 bases and the J gene lost 0 bases, with 18 bases spanning the gap. This clonotype was sampled from a human donor with active COVID-19. The sequenced sample consisted of blood. J is TRBJ2-7 and V is TRBV27, with D possibly matching TRBD1 (5 bases). The CDR3 DNA follows: TGTGCCAGCAGTTTATCCCCGAAGGGGCCCGAAAGCTCCTACGAGCAGTACTTC. Translated, it gives CASSLSPKGPESSYEQYF.